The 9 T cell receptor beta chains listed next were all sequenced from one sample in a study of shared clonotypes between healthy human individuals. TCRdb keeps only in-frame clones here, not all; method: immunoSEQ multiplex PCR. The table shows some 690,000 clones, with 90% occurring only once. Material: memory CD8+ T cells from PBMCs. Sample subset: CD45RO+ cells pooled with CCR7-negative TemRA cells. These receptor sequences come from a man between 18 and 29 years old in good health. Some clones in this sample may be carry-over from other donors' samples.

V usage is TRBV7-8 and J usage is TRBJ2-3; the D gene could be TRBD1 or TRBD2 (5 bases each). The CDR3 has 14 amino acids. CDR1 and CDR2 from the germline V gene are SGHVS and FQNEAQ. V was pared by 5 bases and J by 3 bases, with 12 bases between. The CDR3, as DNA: TGTGCCAGCAGCCCCCGGGACGAAACAGATACGCAGTATTTT. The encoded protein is CASSPRDETDTQYF.

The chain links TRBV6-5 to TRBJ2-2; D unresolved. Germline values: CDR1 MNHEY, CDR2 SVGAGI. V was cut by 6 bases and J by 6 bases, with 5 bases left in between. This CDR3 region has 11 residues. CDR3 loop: CASSESGELFF. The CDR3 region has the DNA TGTGCCAGCAGCGAGTCCGGGGAGCTGTTTTTT.

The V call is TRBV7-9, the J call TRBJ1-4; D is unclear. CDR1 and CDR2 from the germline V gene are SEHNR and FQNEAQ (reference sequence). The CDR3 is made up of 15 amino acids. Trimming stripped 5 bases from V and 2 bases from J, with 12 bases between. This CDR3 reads CASSPKTDTNEKLFF. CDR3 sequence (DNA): TGTGCCAGCAGCCCGAAGACTGACACTAATGAAAAACTGTTTTTT. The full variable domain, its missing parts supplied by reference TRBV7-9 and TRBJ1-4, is DTGVSQNPRHKITKRGQNVTFRCDPISEHNRLYWYRQTLGQGPEFLTYFQNEAQLEKSRLLSDRFSAERPKGSFSTLEIQRTEQGDSAMYLCASSPKTDTNEKLFFGSGTQLSVL.

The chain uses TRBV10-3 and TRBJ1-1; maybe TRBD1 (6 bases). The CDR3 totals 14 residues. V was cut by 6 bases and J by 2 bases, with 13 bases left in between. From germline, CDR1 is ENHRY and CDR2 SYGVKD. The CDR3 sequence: CAIRSGHINTEAFF. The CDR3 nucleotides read TGTGCCATCAGGTCGGGACACATTAACACTGAAGCTTTCTTT.

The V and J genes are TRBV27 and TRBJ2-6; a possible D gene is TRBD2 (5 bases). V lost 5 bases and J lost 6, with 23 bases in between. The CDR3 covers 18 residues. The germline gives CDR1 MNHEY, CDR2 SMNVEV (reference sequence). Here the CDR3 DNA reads TGTGCCAGCAGTCCCCGTGGGCCAGGAGGAGTTTCGGCCAACGTCCTGACTTTC. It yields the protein CASSPRGPGGVSANVLTF.

This CDR3 is CASSTHKQGNNEQFF. CDR3 DNA sequence: TGTGCCAGTAGTACGCACAAACAGGGTAACAATGAGCAGTTCTTC. The rearrangement uses TRBV19 and TRBJ2-1, with TRBD1 as a possible D gene (6 bases). V dropped 4 bases and J dropped 5 bases, with 15 bases sitting between them. CDR1 and CDR2 (germline): LNHDA, SQIVND (reference sequence). The CDR3 is 15 residues long. The entire variable domain, with the rest obtained from reference TRBV19 and TRBJ2-1, is as follows: DGGITQSPKYLFRKEGQNVTLSCEQNLNHDAMYWYRQDPGQGLRLIYYSQIVNDFQKGDIAEGYSVSREKKESFPLTVTSAQKNPTAFYLCASSTHKQGNNEQFFGPGTRLTVL.

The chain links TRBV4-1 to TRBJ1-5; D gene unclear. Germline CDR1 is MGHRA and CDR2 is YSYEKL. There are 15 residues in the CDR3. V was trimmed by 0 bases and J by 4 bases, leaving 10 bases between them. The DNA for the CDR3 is TGCGCCAGCAGCCAAGACACAGCACGGAATCAGCCCCAGCATTTT. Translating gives CASSQDTARNQPQHF.

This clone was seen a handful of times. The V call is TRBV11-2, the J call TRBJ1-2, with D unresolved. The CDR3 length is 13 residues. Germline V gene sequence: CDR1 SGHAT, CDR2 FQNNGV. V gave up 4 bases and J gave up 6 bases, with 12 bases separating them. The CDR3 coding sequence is TGTGCCAGCAGCTCCCTCCCTTACGATGGCTACACCTTC. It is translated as CASSSLPYDGYTF. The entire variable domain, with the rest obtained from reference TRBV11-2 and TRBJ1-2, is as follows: EAGVAQSPRYKIIEKRQSVAFWCNPISGHATLYWYQQILGQGPKLLIQFQNNGVVDDSQLPKDRFSAERLKGVDSTLKIQPAKLEDSAVYLCASSSLPYDGYTFGSGTRLTVV.

CDR3 sequence (DNA): TGTGCCAGCAGCTCAGGGGGCGAGGGCGAGCAGTACTTC. It is translated as CASSSGGEGEQYF. This sequence joins TRBV7-8 and TRBJ2-7; 8 positions agree with TRBD1. The germline CDR1 and CDR2 sequences are SGHVS and FQNEAQ. The length of the CDR3 is 13 residues. Trimming at V came to 4 bases and at J to 6 bases, leaving 5 bases not matched to a gene. Full variable domain (rest looked up from reference TRBV7-8 and TRBJ2-7): GAGVSQSPRYKVAKRGQDVALRCDPISGHVSLFWYQQALGQGPEFLTYFQNEAQLDKSGLPSDRFFAERPEGSVSTLKIQRTQQEDSAVYLCASSSGGEGEQYFGPGTRLTVT.